The rows below give T cell receptor beta chains drawn from one sample of a study of blood T cell repertoires in COVID-19. Only in-frame clones appear in the TCRdb table, and some are missing; sequencing was by immunoSEQ multiplex PCR. The table lists 50,000 to 75,000 clones, roughly 87% of them singletons. Sequenced sample: peripheral blood. These receptor sequences come from a man at least 80 years old in a cohort sampled during active COVID-19. The CDR3 runs from the conserved cysteine through the conserved F or W. D genes are given only for firm matches. Clone sizes are given selectively: once, few, many, or a class where the clone is expanded.

D,size,V,J,length,DNA,CDR3
.,.,TRBV30,TRBJ2-7,11,TGTGCCTGGAGTGTAGGGGGCGAGCAGTACTTC,CAWSVGGEQYF
.,.,TRBV7-2,TRBJ2-1,16,TGTGCCAGCAGCTTATGGCGGGGAAGCTCCTACAATGAGCAGTTCTTC,CASSLWRGSSYNEQFF
.,.,TRBV6-2/TRBV6-3,TRBJ2-7,16,TGTGCCAGCAGACCTTACAGGACGGCGAGCTCCTACGAGCAGTACTTC,CASRPYRTASSYEQYF
.,.,TRBV19,TRBJ1-1,19,TGTGCCAGTAGTATAGATCCATATCGTGAGGGAGGAGGCTATGGGAGAGCTTTCTTT,CASSIDPYREGGGYGRAFF
.,.,TRBV7-8,TRBJ1-2,17,TGTGCCAGCAGCTTAGCGCCCCTCGGACAGACTAACTATGGCTACACCTTC,CASSLAPLGQTNYGYTF
.,.,TRBV12-3/TRBV12-4,TRBJ1-1,13,TGTGCCAGCAGTTTAGGAAGGGGGACTGAAGCTTTCTTT,CASSLGRGTEAFF
.,once,TRBV11-2,TRBJ1-1,13,TGTGCCAGCAGCTTAGGAGCGAGCACTGAAGCTTTCTTT,CASSLGASTEAFF
TRBD1,.,TRBV5-1,TRBJ2-5,14,TGCGCCAGCAGCTCCGGGACAGCTCAAGAGACCCAGTACTTC,CASSSGTAQETQYF
TRBD1,.,TRBV10-3,TRBJ1-1,15,TGTGCCATCAGTGAGTCCGGACAGGGGCCGTATGAAGCTTTCTTT,CAISESGQGPYEAFF
TRBD2,.,TRBV9,TRBJ2-1,14,TGTGCCAGCAGCGTCTCTAGCGGGGACAATGAGCAGTTCTTC,CASSVSSGDNEQFF
TRBD1,.,TRBV7-6,TRBJ2-5,14,TGTGCCAGCAGCCCAGGGACAGGTTTGGAGACCCAGTACTTC,CASSPGTGLETQYF
.,medium-sized,TRBV19,TRBJ2-2,14,TGTGCCAGCCAAATGCCCAGGGACACCGGGGAGCTGTTTTTT,CASQMPRDTGELFF
TRBD2,.,TRBV5-6,TRBJ2-5,15,TGTGCCAGCAGCTTCCCGCTAGCGGTACAAGAGACCCAGTACTTC,CASSFPLAVQETQYF
.,few,TRBV5-6,TRBJ1-6,15,TGTGCCAGCAGCGACTACTTGGCCGTCAATTCACCCCTCCACTTT,CASSDYLAVNSPLHF